The clone carrying this T cell receptor (beta chain) was seen only a few times. Per the original data handling: Using reference gene primer amplification, nucleated cell counts were estimated. Using immunoSEQ multiplex PCR, the repertoire was profiled, and TCRdb retains in-frame clones only, with some absent. From that table come the V and J calls and clone size; the DNA was used to work out D and trimming. The sample holds 150,000 to 190,000 clones, approximately 92% seen once. This record comes from a study of blood T cell repertoires in COVID-19. Study-level background: Spain, Italy and the United States supplied samples that represented acute and convalescent COVID-19. Sources were T cells, B-cell-depleted T cells, or PBMCs; the material itself was cDNA or gDNA.

Sample: peripheral blood. This clonotype originated in a middle-aged woman with acute or convalescent COVID-19.

The CDR3 DNA reads as TGTGCCAGCAGGCCCCCGGGAAGCAATCAGCCCCAGCATTTT. The encoded protein is CASRPPGSNQPQHF. This rearrangement joins TRBV6-5 to TRBJ1-5, with D unresolved. This CDR3 region has 14 residues. V gave up 6 bases and J gave up 1 base, with 10 bases separating them. Germline lookup yields CDR1 MNHEY and CDR2 SVGAGI.